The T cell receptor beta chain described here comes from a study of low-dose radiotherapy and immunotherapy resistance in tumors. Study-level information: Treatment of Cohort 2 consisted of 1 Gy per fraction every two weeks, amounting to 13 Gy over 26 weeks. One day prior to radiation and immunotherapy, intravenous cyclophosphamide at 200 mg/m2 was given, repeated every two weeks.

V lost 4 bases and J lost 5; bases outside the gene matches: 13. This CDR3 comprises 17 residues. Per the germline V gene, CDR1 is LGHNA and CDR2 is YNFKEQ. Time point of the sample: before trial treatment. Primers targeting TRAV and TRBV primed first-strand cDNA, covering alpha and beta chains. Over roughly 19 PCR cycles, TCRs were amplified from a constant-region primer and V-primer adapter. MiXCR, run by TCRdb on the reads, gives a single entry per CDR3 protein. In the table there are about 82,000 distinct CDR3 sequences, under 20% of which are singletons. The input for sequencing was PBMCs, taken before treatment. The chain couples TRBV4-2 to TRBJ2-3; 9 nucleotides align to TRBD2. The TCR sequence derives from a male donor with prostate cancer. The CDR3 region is CASSRDLGAGGGDTQYF. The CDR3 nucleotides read TGTGCCAGCAGCCGAGATTTAGGTGCGGGGGGGGGAGATACGCAGTATTTT.